Listed here are 24 T cell receptor beta chains from one sample, sequenced in a study of blood T cell repertoires in COVID-19. Sequencing used immunoSEQ multiplex PCR; TCRdb keeps in-frame clones, though not all of them. The sample has 250,000 or so clones, around 89% seen once. Sequencing used PBMCs or T cells enriched from blood (not recorded which). Receptors were obtained from a man aged 50-60 years who had been exposed to COVID-19.

The J gene is TRBJ1-5, the V gene TRBV19, with 8 bases identical to TRBD1. The CDR3 is 16 amino acids. Trimming cost V 3 bases and J 4 bases; bases outside gene matches: 8. From germline, CDR1 is LNHDA and CDR2 SQIVND (reference sequence). The CDR3 region is CASSIHLRGLNQPQHF. For the CDR3, the DNA is TGTGCCAGTAGTATCCACCTCAGGGGGCTGAATCAGCCCCAGCATTTT. The entire variable domain, with the rest obtained from reference TRBV19 and TRBJ1-5, is as follows: DGGITQSPKYLFRKEGQNVTLSCEQNLNHDAMYWYRQDPGQGLRLIYYSQIVNDFQKGDIAEGYSVSREKKESFPLTVTSAQKNPTAFYLCASSIHLRGLNQPQHFGDGTRLSIL.

This chain's CDR3 is CASSQDIMGANEKLFF. The DNA of the CDR3 is TGTGCCAGCAGCCAAGATATCATGGGGGCAAATGAAAAACTGTTTTTT. This chain links TRBV4-2 with TRBJ1-4; weak D call: TRBD1 (6 bases). The CDR3 runs 16 residues. V was shortened by 0 bases and J by 5 bases, with 13 bases between the two germline ends. The germline gives CDR1 LGHNA, CDR2 YNFKEQ.

The chain combines TRBV19 with TRBJ1-2; unclear D gene. CDR1 and CDR2 from the germline V gene are LNHDA and SQIVND (reference sequence). The CDR3 is 12 amino acids. Trimming cost V 2 bases and J 6 bases, with 7 bases left between them. The CDR3 here is CASSIWQDGYTF. The CDR3 DNA reads TGTGCCAGTAGTATATGGCAGGATGGCTACACCTTC.

The CDR3: CASSLGDRANEKLFF. CDR3 DNA: TGTGCCAGCAGCTTGGGCGACAGAGCAAATGAAAAACTGTTTTTT. The chain joins TRBV7-9 to TRBJ1-4; TRBD1 is a possible D gene (5 bases). Germline CDR1 reads SEHNR; CDR2 reads FQNEAQ (reference sequence). The germline V and J ends were trimmed by 3 bases and 5 bases, with 13 bases remaining between them. The CDR3 runs 15 residues. Drawing the rest from reference TRBV7-9 and TRBJ1-4, the complete variable domain is DTGVSQNPRHKITKRGQNVTFRCDPISEHNRLYWYRQTLGQGPEFLTYFQNEAQLEKSRLLSDRFSAERPKGSFSTLEIQRTEQGDSAMYLCASSLGDRANEKLFFGSGTQLSVL.

This rearrangement joins TRBV10-1 to TRBJ1-1; unclear D gene. The CDR3 is 16 amino acids. Trimming removed 2 bases at V and 3 bases at J, with 16 bases between. CDR1 and CDR2 from the germline V gene are WNHNN and SYGVQD (reference sequence). CDR3 amino acids: CASSEGYNRQYTEAFF. In DNA form, the CDR3 reads TGCGCCAGCAGTGAGGGGTATAACAGACAATACACTGAAGCTTTCTTT.

Written as DNA, the CDR3 is TGCGCCAGCAAGGCGGGACCGGGAGGCTATGGCTACACCTTC. This sequence encodes CASKAGPGGYGYTF. The V and J genes are TRBV5-1 and TRBJ1-2; D possibly corresponds to TRBD1 (5 bases). Per germline, CDR1 SGHRS and CDR2 YFSETQ. The CDR3 runs to 14 residues. Trimming pared 6 bases from V and 4 bases from J, leaving 16 bases between.

The gene calls are TRBV11-2 and TRBJ1-1; a possible D gene is TRBD1 (5 bases). Germline lookup yields CDR1 SGHAT and CDR2 FQNNGV. V dropped 1 base and J dropped 7 bases, with 10 bases sitting between them. The CDR3 loop spans 13 amino acids. CDR3 sequence reads: CASSLAGGIEAFF. CDR3 nucleotides: TGTGCCAGCAGCTTAGCCGGGGGGATTGAAGCTTTCTTT.

The chain is built from TRBV14 and TRBJ2-1; D ambiguous. This CDR3 has 12 residues. Germline CDR1 is SGHDN and CDR2 is FVKESK. V was clipped by 4 bases and J by 4 bases, with 5 bases between them. The CDR3 reads CASSLRYNEQFF. The CDR3 DNA sequence: TGTGCCAGCAGCCTCCGGTACAATGAGCAGTTCTTC.

The chain recombines TRBV5-4 with TRBJ1-5, with D possibly being TRBD1 (5 bases). The V end lost 4 bases, the J end lost 0 bases, and 8 bases lay between the germline ends. This CDR3 region has 14 residues. The germline V gene encodes CDR1 SGHNT and CDR2 YYREEE (reference sequence). Written as DNA, the CDR3 is TGTGCCAGCAGCCGGGGGGGTAGCAATCAGCCCCAGCATTTT. The encoded protein is CASSRGGSNQPQHF. Full variable domain (remainder filled in from reference TRBV5-4 and TRBJ1-5): ETGVTQSPTHLIKTRGQQVTLRCSSQSGHNTVSWYQQALGQGPQFIFQYYREEENGRGNFPPRFSGLQFPNYSSELNVNALELDDSALYLCASSRGGSNQPQHFGDGTRLSIL.

DNA for the CDR3: TGCAGCGTTGAAGGGATGGGACAGGGGGAAGCTTTCTTT. It codes for CSVEGMGQGEAFF. The chain combines TRBV29-1 with TRBJ1-1; 10 positions match TRBD1. The CDR3 spans 13 residues. Germline CDR1 reads SQVTM; CDR2 reads ANQGSEA. The V and J ends lost 1 base and 8 bases, in that order; junction bases with no gene match: 4.

In the case of this clone: At one end the junction does not follow the germline gene, possibly because of a read error. This chain joins TRBV6-5 and TRBJ1-1; a possible D gene is TRBD1 (6 bases). The CDR3 spans 13 residues. Germline values: CDR1 MNHEY, CDR2 SVGAGI. The CDR3 reads CASSYLQGPEAFF. In DNA form, the CDR3 reads TGTGCCAGCAGTTACCTACAGGGACCTGAGGCTTTCTTT.

The V gene is TRBV5-1, the J gene TRBJ2-1; 12 bases are shared with TRBD2. V gave up 4 bases and J gave up 8 bases; unmatched junction bases: 7. Germline CDR1 SGHRS, CDR2 YFSETQ. The CDR3 has 15 residues. CDR3 amino acids: CASSRGLAGKDEQFF. CDR3 nucleotides: TGCGCCAGCAGCCGAGGACTAGCGGGGAAAGATGAGCAGTTCTTC.

J is TRBJ1-3 and V is TRBV5-1; D call uncertain. V was shortened by 0 bases and J by 0 bases, with 10 bases between the two germline ends. The CDR3 loop spans 16 amino acids. Germline lookup yields CDR1 SGHRS and CDR2 YFSETQ. The DNA of the CDR3 is TGCGCCAGCAGCTTGGATCGGCCGGGCTCTGGAAACACCATATATTTT. This sequence encodes CASSLDRPGSGNTIYF.

The J gene is TRBJ2-2, the V gene TRBV7-9; 7 bases are a match to TRBD1. Trimming cost V 5 bases and J 4 bases; bases outside gene matches: 10. Germline V lookup: CDR1 SEHNR, CDR2 FQNEAQ (reference sequence). The CDR3 extends over 16 amino acids. The chain's CDR3 is CASSTGQFPFTGELFF. The CDR3 DNA sequence: TGTGCCAGCAGCACGGGACAGTTCCCTTTCACCGGGGAGCTGTTTTTT.

This chain connects TRBV5-1 to TRBJ2-7, with D possibly TRBD2 on 5 matching bases. The CDR3 sequence is 16 residues long. Trimming shortened V by 0 bases and J by 3 bases, and 16 bases separated the two germline ends. Germline lookup yields CDR1 SGHRS and CDR2 YFSETQ. The CDR3 nucleotides read TGCGCCAGCAGCTTGGCTTCCGGGGTGGGTTTCTACGAGCAGTACTTC. This gives the protein CASSLASGVGFYEQYF. Complete variable domain (other parts from reference TRBV5-1 and TRBJ2-7): KAGVTQTPRYLIKTRGQQVTLSCSPISGHRSVSWYQQTPGQGLQFLFEYFSETQRNKGNFPGRFSGRQFSNSRSEMNVSTLELGDSALYLCASSLASGVGFYEQYFGPGTRLTVT.

The V call is TRBV5-1, the J call TRBJ1-2, with D perhaps TRBD1 (5 bases). The CDR3 length is 14 residues. Trimming cost V 4 bases and J 7 bases, with 17 bases left between them. Looked up from germline, CDR1 is SGHRS and CDR2 is YFSETQ. CDR3 nucleotides: TGCGCCAGCAGCCCCGGGGAGGGGCGGACTGGCTACACCTTC. Translating gives CASSPGEGRTGYTF.

The chain employs TRBV5-6 and TRBJ1-3; D is undetermined. V lost 5 bases to trimming and J lost 2 bases, with 14 bases between them. The CDR3 is 15 amino acids. The V gene's germline CDR1 is SGHDT and CDR2 YYEEEE. For the CDR3, the DNA is TGTGCCAGCAGTAAGGATCCGAGGACTGGAAACACCATATATTTT. It specifies CASSKDPRTGNTIYF.

This clone showed up just once. The chain is built from TRBV19 and TRBJ1-2; tentative D call: TRBD1 (5 bases). The CDR3 consists of 12 residues. Trimming stripped 6 bases from V and 7 bases from J, with 12 bases between. The germline CDR1 and CDR2 sequences are LNHDA and SQIVND (reference sequence). The CDR3 DNA is TGTGCCAGTAGCCGACAGTCGAGTGGCTACACCTTC. Protein sequence: CASSRQSSGYTF.

The gene calls are TRBV5-6 and TRBJ2-7; TRBD1 is a possible D gene (5 bases). The CDR3 has 12 residues. From germline, CDR1 is SGHDT and CDR2 YYEEEE. V was pared by 4 bases and J by 2 bases, with 7 bases between. The DNA of the CDR3 is TGTGCCAGCAGCCAGGACACCTACGAGCAGTACTTC. It specifies CASSQDTYEQYF.

This chain uses TRBV5-1 with TRBJ1-3; D might be TRBD1 (5 bases). From germline, CDR1 is SGHRS and CDR2 YFSETQ. V was shortened by 0 bases and J by 0 bases, with 10 bases between the two germline ends. The CDR3 is made up of 16 amino acids. The CDR3 spells CASSLADSSSGNTIYF. The CDR3 coding sequence is TGCGCCAGCAGCTTGGCCGACAGCAGCTCTGGAAACACCATATATTTT.

This clone was found once. The rearrangement uses TRBV15 and TRBJ1-5, with TRBD1 as a possible D gene (6 bases). This CDR3 is built from 18 residues. Looked up from germline, CDR1 is LNHNV and CDR2 is YYDKDF (reference sequence). The germline V and J ends were trimmed by 2 bases and 2 bases, with 19 bases remaining between them. The CDR3 DNA reads as TGTGCCACCAGCAGATCCCCAACAGGGACGAGGGGCAATCAGCCCCAGCATTTT. Translated, it gives CATSRSPTGTRGNQPQHF.

The chain has TRBV6-5 and TRBJ1-1, with 7 bases identical to TRBD1. There are 13 residues in the CDR3. The trim removed 6 bases at V and 6 bases at J, leaving 7 bases unmatched. Germline-derived CDR1 and CDR2 are MNHEY and SVGAGI. The CDR3 coding sequence is TGTGCCAGCAGCACAGGGGTGTACTCTGAAGCTTTCTTT. It yields the protein CASSTGVYSEAFF.

This chain connects TRBV18 to TRBJ1-4, with D possibly being TRBD1 (6 bases). CDR3 size: 15 residues. Trimming removed 3 bases from V and 4 bases from J, with 12 bases in between. Germline-derived CDR1 and CDR2 are KGHSH and LQKENI. CDR3 nucleotide sequence: TGTGCCAGCTCACCTGACAGGATGGATAATGAAAAACTGTTTTTT. Its protein product is CASSPDRMDNEKLFF.

In its sample, this clone was seen once. The chain is built from TRBV2 and TRBJ2-7; weak D call: TRBD2 (6 bases). The CDR3 length is 13 residues. Germline CDR1 and CDR2: SNHLY and FYNNEI. Trimming took off 6 bases at V and 6 bases at J, with 15 bases between the two ends. The CDR3 here is CASSGDSPLEQYF. The CDR3 nucleotides are TGTGCCAGCAGCGGGGACTCTCCCCTCGAGCAGTACTTC.